This TCR beta chain emerged from a study of blood T cell repertoires in COVID-19. Study in general: T cells, B-cell-depleted T cells, or PBMCs supplied cDNA or gDNA.

With 1 base clipped from V and 4 bases from J, the junction kept 11 bases outside the gene matches. The CDR3 extends over 19 amino acids. Germline CDR1 MGHRA, CDR2 YSYEKL. Followed over time, Seattle patients had been enrolled while infection was active. Only in-frame clones appear in the TCRdb table, and some are missing; sequencing was by immunoSEQ multiplex PCR. This table holds 55,000 to 75,000 clones, 84% found once. V usage is TRBV4-1 and J usage is TRBJ1-6, with TRBD1 matching 9 bases. Source material: peripheral blood. The TCR comes from a man aged 55 to 70 with COVID-19, enrolled during active disease. The CDR3 spells CASSQVPGTGRVYNSPLHF. The CDR3 DNA sequence: TGCGCCAGCAGCCAAGTCCCCGGGACAGGGAGAGTATATAATTCACCCCTCCACTTT.